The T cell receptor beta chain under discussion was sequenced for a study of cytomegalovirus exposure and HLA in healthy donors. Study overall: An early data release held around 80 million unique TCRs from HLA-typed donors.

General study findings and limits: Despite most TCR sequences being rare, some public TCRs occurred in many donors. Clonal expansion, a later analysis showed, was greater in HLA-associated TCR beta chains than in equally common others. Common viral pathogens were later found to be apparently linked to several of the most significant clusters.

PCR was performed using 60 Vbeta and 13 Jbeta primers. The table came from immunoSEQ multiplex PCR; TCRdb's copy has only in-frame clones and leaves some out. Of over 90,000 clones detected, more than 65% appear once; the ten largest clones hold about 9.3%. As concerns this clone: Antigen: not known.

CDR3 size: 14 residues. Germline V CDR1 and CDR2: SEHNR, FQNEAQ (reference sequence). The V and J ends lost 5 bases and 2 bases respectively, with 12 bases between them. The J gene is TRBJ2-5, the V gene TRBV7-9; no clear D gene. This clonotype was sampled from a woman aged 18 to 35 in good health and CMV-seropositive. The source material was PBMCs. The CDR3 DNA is TGTGCCAGCAGCCCTCTACGCCTGCAAGAGACCCAGTACTTC. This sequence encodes CASSPLRLQETQYF.